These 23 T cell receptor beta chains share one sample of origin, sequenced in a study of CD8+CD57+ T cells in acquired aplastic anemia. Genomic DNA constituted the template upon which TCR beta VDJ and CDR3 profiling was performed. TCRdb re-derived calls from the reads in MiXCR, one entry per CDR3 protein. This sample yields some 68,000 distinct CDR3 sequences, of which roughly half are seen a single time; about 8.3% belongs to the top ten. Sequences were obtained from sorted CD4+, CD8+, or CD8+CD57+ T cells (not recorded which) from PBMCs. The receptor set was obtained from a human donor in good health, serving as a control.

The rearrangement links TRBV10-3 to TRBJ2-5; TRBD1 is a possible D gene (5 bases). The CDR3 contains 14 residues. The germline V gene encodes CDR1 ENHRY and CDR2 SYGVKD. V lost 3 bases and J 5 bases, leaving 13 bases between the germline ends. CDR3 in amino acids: CAISDDRSVETQYF. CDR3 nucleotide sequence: TGTGCCATCAGTGATGACAGAAGCGTCGAGACCCAGTACTTC.

In DNA form, the CDR3 reads TGTGCCAGCAGCGAAGGACAGGGGGACCGTCTGAACACTGAAGCTTTCTTT. This gives the protein CASSEGQGDRLNTEAFF. The chain carries TRBV7-6 and TRBJ1-1, with 10 bases fitting TRBD1. The V and J ends lost 5 bases and 0 bases, in that order; junction bases with no gene match: 9. Germline CDR1 reads SGHVS; CDR2 reads FNYEAQ. The CDR3 has 17 residues.

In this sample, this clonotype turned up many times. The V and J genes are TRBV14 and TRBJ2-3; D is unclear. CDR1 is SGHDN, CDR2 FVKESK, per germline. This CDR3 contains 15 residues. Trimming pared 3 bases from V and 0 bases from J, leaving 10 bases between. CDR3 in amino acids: CASSQHRTSTDTQYF. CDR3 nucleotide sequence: TGTGCCAGCAGCCAGCACAGAACTAGCACAGATACGCAGTATTTT.

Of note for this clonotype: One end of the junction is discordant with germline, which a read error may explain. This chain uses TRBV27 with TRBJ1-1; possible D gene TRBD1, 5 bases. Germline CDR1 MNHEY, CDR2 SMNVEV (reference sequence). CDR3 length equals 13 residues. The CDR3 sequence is CASSLSGVTKAFF. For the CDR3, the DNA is TGTGCCAGCAGTTTATCGGGGGTCACTAAAGCTTTCTTC.

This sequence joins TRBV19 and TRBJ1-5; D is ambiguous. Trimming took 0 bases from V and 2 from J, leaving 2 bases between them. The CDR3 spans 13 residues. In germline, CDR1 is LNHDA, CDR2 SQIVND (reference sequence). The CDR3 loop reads CASSIEGNQPQHF. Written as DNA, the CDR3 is TGTGCCAGTAGTATAGAGGGCAATCAGCCCCAGCATTTT.

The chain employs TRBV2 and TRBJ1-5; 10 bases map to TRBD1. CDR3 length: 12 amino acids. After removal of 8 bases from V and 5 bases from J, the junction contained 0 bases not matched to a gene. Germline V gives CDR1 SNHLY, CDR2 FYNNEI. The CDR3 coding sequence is TGTGCCAGCGGGACAGGGGATCAGCCCCAGCATTTT. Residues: CASGTGDQPQHF.

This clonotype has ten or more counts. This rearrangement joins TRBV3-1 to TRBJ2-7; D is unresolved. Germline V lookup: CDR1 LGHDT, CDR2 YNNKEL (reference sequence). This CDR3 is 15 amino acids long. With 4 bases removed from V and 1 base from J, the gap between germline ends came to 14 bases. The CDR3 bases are TGTGCCAGCAGCCCAGCAGATCCGGAGTCCTACGAGCAGTACTTC. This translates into CASSPADPESYEQYF.

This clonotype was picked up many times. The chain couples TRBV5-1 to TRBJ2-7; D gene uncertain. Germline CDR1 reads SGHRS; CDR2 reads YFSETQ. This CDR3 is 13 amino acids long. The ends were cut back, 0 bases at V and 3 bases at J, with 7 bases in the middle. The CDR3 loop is CASSLAPGYEQYF. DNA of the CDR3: TGCGCCAGCAGCTTGGCCCCGGGCTACGAGCAGTACTTC.

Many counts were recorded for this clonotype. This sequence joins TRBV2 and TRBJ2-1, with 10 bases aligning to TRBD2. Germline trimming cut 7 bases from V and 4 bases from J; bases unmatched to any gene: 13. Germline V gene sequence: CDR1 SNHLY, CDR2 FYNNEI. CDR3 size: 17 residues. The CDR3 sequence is CASTLATSGWLYNEQFF. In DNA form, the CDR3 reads TGTGCCAGCACCCTTGCGACTAGCGGGTGGTTATACAATGAGCAGTTCTTC.

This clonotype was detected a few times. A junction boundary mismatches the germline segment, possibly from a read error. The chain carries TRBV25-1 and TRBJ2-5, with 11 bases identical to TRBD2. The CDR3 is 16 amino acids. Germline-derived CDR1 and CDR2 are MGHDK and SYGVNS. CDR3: CATSDNIAGGKETQYF. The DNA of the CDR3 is TGTGCCACCAGTGATAACATAGCGGGGGGGAAAGAGACCCAGTACTTC. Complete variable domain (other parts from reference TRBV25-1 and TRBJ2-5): EADIYQTPRYLVIGTGKKITLECSQTMGHDKMYWYQQDPGMELHLIHYSYGVNSTEKGDLSSESTVSRIRTEHFPLTLESARPSHTSQYLCATSDNIAGGKETQYFGPGTRLLVL.

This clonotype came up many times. CDR3 loop: CASSQATYPTEAFF. As DNA, the CDR3 is TGTGCCAGCAGCCAAGCTACGTATCCCACTGAAGCTTTCTTT. This rearrangement joins TRBV14 to TRBJ1-1; D not certain. Germline V gene lookup returns CDR1 SGHDN and CDR2 FVKESK. V was clipped by 1 base and J by 4 bases, with 10 bases between them. The CDR3 covers 14 residues.

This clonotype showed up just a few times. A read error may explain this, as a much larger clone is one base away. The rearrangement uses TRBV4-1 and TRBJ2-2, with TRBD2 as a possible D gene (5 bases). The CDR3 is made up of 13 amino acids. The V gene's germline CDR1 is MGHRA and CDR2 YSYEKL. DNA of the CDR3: TGCGCCGGCAGCCATGACGGGGCCGGGGAGCTGTTTTTT. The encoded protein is CAGSHDGAGELFF.

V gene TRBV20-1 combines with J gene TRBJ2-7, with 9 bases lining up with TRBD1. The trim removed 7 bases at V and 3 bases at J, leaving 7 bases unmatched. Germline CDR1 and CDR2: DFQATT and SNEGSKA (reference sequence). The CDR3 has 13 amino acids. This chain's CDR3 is CSGIPGQGYEQYF. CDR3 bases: TGCAGTGGGATTCCGGGACAGGGCTACGAGCAGTACTTC.

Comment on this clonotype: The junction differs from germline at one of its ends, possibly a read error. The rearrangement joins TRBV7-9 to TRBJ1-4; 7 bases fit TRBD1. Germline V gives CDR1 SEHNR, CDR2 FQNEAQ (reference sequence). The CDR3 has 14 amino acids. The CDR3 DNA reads TGTGCCAGCAGCTTATACAGGGGAGGCGAAAGACTGTCTTTT. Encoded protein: CASSLYRGGERLSF.

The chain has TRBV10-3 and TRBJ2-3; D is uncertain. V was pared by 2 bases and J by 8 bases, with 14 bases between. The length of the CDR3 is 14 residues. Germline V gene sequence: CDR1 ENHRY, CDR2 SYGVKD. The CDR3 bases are TGTGCCATCAGTGAGCCGCGACTCGTTGGTACGCAGTATTTT. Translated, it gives CAISEPRLVGTQYF.

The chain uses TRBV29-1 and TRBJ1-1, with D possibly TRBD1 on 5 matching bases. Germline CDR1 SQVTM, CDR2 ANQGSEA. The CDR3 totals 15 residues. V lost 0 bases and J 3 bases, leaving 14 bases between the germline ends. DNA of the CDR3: TGCAGCGTTGAAGACAGGGATTCGGGGGACACTGAAGCTTTCTTT. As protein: CSVEDRDSGDTEAFF.

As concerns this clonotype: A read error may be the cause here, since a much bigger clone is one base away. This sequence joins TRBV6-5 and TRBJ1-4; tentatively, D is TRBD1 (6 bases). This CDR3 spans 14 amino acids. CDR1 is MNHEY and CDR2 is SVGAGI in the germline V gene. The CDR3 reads CAGSYSGRGEKLFF. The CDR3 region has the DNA TGTGCCGGCAGTTACTCCGGGAGGGGGGAAAAACTGTTTTTT.

The DNA for the CDR3 is TGCGCCAGCAGCTCGGCCGGCGCTAATGAAAAACTGTTTTTT. Protein: CASSSAGANEKLFF. The chain employs TRBV5-1 and TRBJ1-4; no definite D call. The CDR3 loop spans 14 amino acids. The ends were cut back, 3 bases at V and 3 bases at J, with 9 bases in the middle. Per germline, CDR1 SGHRS and CDR2 YFSETQ.

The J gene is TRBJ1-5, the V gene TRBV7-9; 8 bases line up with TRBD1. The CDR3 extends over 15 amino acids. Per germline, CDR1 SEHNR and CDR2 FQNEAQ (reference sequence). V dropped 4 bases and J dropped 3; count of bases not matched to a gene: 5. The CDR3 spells CASSWGQVVNQPQHF. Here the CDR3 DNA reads TGTGCCAGCAGCTGGGGACAGGTTGTCAATCAGCCCCAGCATTTT.

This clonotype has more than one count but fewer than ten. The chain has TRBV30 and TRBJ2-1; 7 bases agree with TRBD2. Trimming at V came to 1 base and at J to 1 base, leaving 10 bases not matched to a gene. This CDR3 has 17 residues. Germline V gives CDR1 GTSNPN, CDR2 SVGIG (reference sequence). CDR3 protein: CAWSGLERGLSYNEQFF. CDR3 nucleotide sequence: TGTGCCTGGAGTGGTTTAGAGCGGGGACTTTCCTACAATGAGCAGTTCTTC.

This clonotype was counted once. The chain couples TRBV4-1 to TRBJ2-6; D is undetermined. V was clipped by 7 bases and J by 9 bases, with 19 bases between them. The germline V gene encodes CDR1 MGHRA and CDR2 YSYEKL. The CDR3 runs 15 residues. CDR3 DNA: TGCGCCAGCAAGACCGAAGACACGCTGAACAACGTCCTGACTTTC. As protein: CASKTEDTLNNVLTF.

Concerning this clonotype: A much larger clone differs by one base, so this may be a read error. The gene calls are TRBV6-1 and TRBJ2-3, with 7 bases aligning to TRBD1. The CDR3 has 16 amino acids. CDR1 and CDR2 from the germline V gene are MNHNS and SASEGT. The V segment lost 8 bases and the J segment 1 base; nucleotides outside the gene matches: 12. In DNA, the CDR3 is TGTGCCAGCGGTGGTCGAGGGGGCTCCGGCACAGATACGCAGTATTTT. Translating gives CASGGRGGSGTDTQYF.

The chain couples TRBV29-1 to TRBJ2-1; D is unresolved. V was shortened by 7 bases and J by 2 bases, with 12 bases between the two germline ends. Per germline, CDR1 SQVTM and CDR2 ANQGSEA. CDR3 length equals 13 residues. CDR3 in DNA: TGCAGCGCTGGAACCTCCCCCTACAATGAGCAGTTCTTC. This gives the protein CSAGTSPYNEQFF.